Given below is one T cell receptor beta chain in context. Its antigen is as yet unknown. Other DNA sequences within the sample encode an identical CDR3. Both 60 Vbeta primers and 13 Jbeta primers went into the PCR. Under the authors' procedure: Per a later analysis, the number of unique TCR beta chains was some 82 million, of which some 10 million were shared. Produced via immunoSEQ multiplex PCR; TCRdb's table is partial and in-frame only. V and J calls and clone size are copied from that table; D and trimming were computed from the DNA. The table shows about 190,000 clones, with roughly four fifths occurring only once. The ends were cut back, 0 bases at V and 8 bases at J, with 10 bases in the middle. The CDR3 totals 13 residues. From germline, CDR1 is MNHEY and CDR2 SVGAGI. This specimen belongs to a study of cytomegalovirus exposure and HLA in healthy donors. Study in general: Earlier, 100 million to 120 million unique TCR beta sequences were recovered from roughly 170 million T cells by an analysis. General observations from the study: It was shown in a later analysis that HLA-associated TCR beta chains were more clonally expanded than other, equally common chains. The classifier reportedly diagnosed cytomegalovirus status with high sensitivity and specificity.

The sequence was obtained from a man aged 45 to 65 in good health and CMV-seronegative. The chain carries TRBV6-5 and TRBJ1-2; D might be TRBD1 (5 bases). The material sequenced was PBMCs. Here the CDR3 reads CASSYSRGYGYTF. CDR3 in DNA: TGTGCCAGCAGTTACTCAAGGGGTTACGGCTACACCTTC.